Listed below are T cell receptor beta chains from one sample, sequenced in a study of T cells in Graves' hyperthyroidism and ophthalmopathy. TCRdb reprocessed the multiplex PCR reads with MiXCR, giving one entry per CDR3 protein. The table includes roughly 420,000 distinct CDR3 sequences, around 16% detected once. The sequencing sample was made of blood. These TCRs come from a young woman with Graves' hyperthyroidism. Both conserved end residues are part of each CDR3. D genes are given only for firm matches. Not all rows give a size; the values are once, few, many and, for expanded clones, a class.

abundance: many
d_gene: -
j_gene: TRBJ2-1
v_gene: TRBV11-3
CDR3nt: TGTGCCAGCAGCTCTCAAAGGGGGGGCTCCTACAATGAGCAGTTCTTC
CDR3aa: CASSSQRGGSYNEQFF

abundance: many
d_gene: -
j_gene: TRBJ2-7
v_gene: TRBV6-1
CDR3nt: TGTGCCAGCAGCCCCGGATGGGAGCAGTACTTC
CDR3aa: CASSPGWEQYF

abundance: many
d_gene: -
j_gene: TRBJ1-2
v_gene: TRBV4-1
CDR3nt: TGCGCCAGCAGCCAATTTCGACAGAACTATGGCTACACCTTC
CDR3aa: CASSQFRQNYGYTF

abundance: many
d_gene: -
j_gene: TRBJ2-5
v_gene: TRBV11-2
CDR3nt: TGTGCCAGCAGATCGAACTTAGGTCGGATCCAAGAGACCCAGTACTTC
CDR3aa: CASRSNLGRIQETQYF

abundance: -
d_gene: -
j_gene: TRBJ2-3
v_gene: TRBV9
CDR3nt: TGTGCCAGCAGCGTAGGGGCGGCTGCCTACACAGATACGCAGTATTTT
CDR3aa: CASSVGAAAYTDTQYF

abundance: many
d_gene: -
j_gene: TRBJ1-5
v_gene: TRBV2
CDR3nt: TGTGCCAGCAGTGAAAGCAGGTTGGATCAGCCCCAGCATTTT
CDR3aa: CASSESRLDQPQHF

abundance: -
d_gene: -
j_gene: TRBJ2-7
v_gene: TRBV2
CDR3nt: TGTGCCAGCAGATTTGGCGAGCAGTACTTC
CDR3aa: CASRFGEQYF

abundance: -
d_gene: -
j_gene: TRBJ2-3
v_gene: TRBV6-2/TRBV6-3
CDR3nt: TGTGCCAGCAGCAGGGGCGAGGGCACAGATACGCAGTATTTT
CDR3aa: CASSRGEGTDTQYF

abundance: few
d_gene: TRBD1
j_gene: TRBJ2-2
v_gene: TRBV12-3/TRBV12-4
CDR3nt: TGTGCCAGCAGGGATGCCTTCGGGACAGGGAGGACCGGGGAGCTGTTTTTT
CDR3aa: CASRDAFGTGRTGELFF

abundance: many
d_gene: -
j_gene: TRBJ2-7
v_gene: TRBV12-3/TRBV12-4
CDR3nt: TGTGCCAGCAGTTTAGGGTACTTTTCCTCCTACGAGCAGTACTTC
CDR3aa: CASSLGYFSSYEQYF

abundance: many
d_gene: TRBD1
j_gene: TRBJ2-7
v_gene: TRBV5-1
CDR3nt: TGCGCCAGCAGGACAGGGTGGGACTACGAGCAGTACTTC
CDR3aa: CASRTGWDYEQYF